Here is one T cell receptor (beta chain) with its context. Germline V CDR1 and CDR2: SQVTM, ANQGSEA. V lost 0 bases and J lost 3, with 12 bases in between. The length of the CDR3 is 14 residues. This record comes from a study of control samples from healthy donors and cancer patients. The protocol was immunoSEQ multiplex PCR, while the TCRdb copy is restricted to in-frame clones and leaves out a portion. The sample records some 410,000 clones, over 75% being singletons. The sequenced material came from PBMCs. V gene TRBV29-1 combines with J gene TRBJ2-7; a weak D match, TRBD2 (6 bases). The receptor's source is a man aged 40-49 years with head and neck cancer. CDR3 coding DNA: TGCAGCGTTGAAGATCTCGGGGGAGACTACGAGCAGTACTTC. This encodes CSVEDLGGDYEQYF.